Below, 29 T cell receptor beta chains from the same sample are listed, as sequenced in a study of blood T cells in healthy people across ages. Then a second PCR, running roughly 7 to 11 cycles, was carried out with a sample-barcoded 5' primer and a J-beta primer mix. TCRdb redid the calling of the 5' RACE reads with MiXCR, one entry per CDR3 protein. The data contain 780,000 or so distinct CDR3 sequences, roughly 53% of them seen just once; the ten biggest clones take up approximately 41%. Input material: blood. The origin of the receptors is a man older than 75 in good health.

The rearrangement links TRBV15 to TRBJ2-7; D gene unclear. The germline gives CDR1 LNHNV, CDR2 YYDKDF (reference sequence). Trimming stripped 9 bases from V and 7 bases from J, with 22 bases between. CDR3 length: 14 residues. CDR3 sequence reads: CATSRTTSIGEQYF. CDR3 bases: TGTGCCACTTCTCGTACCACATCGATAGGGGAGCAGTACTTC.

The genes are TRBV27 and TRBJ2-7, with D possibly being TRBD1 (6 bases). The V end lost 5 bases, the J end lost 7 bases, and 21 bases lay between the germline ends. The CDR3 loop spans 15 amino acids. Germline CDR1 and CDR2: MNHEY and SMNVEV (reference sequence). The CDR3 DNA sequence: TGTGCCAGCAGTCCCCGACCCGGGACAAGGCAAGAGCAGTACTTC. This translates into CASSPRPGTRQEQYF.

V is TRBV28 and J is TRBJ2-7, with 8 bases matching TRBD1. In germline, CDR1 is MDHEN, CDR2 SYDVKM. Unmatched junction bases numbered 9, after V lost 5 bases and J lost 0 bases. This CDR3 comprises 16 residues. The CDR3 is CASSILDRVSSYEQYF. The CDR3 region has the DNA TGTGCCAGCAGTATATTGGACAGGGTAAGCTCCTACGAGCAGTACTTC.

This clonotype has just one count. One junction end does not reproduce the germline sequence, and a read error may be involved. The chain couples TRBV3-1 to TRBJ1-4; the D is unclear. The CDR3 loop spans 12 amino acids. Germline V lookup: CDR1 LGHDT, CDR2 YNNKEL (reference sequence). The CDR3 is CANSRRGEKLFF. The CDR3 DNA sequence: TGTGCCAACAGCCGTCGCGGGGAGAAACTGTTTTTT.

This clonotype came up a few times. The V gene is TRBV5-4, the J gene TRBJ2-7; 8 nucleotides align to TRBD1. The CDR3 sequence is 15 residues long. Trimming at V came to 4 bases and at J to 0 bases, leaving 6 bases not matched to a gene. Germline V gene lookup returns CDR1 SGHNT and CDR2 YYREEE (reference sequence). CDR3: CASSKVTGASYEQYF. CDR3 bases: TGTGCCAGCAGCAAGGTGACAGGGGCCTCCTACGAGCAGTACTTC.

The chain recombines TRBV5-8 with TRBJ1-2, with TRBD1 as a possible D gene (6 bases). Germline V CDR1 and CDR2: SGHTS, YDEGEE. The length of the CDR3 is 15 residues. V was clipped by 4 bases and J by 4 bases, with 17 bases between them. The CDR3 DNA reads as TGTGCCAGCAGCCCCAGGGGTAGGAGCGGCTATGGCTACACCTTC. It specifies CASSPRGRSGYGYTF.

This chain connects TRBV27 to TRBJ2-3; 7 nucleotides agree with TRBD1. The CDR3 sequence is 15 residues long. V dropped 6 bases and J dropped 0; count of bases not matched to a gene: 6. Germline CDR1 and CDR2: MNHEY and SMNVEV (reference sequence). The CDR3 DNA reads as TGTGCCAGCAGAACAGGGGCTGCTAGCACAGATACGCAGTATTTT. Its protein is CASRTGAASTDTQYF.

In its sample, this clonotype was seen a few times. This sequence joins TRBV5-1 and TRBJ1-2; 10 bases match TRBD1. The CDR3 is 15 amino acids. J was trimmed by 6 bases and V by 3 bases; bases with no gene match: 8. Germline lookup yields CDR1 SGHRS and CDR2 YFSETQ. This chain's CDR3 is CASSYQGDRGNGYTF. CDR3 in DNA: TGCGCCAGCAGCTATCAAGGGGACAGGGGAAATGGCTACACCTTC.

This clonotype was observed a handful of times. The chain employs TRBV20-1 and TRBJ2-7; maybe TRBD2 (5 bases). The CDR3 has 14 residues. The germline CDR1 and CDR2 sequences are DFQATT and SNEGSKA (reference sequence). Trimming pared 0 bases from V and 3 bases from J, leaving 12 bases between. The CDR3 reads CSARDRLASYEQYF. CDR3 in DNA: TGCAGTGCTAGAGATCGGCTAGCTAGCTACGAGCAGTACTTC.

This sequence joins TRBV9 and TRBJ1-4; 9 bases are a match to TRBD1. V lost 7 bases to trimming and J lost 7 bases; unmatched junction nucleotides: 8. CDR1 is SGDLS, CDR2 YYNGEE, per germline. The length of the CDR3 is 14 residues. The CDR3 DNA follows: TGTGCCAGCGGACGACAGGGGGTTGGTGAAAAACTGTTTTTT. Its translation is CASGRQGVGEKLFF.

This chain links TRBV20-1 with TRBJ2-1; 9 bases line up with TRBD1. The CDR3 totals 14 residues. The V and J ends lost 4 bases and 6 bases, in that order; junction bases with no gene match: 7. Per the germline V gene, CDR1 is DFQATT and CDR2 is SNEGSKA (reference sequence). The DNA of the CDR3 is TGCAGTGCTATTAGGGACAGGGTTCTCAATGAGCAGTTCTTC. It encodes CSAIRDRVLNEQFF.

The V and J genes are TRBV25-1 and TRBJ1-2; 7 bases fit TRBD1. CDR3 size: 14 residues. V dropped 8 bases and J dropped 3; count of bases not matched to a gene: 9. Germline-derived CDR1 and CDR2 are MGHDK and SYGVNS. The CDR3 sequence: CASRRGRGDYGYTF. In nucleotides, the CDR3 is TGTGCCAGCCGCAGGGGCAGGGGGGACTATGGCTACACCTTC.

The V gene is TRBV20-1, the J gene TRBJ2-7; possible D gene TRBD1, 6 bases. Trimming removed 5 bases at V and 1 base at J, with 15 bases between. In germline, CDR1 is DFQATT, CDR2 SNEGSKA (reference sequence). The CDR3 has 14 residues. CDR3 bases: TGCAGTGCTTCAAGACAGGCTATTTCCTACGAGCAGTACTTC. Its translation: CSASRQAISYEQYF.

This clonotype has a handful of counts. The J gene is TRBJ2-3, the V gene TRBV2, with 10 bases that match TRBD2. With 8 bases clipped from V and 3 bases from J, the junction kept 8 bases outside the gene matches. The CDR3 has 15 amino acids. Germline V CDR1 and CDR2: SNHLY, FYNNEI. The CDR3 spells CASSGISGRTDTQYF. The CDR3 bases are TGTGCCAGCTCTGGGATTAGCGGGAGGACAGATACGCAGTATTTT.

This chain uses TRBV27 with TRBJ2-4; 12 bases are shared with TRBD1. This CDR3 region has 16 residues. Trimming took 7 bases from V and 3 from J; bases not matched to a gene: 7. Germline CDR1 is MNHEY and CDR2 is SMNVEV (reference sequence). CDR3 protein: CASNPGQGASKNIQYF. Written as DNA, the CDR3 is TGTGCCAGCAATCCGGGACAGGGGGCGAGCAAAAACATTCAGTACTTC.

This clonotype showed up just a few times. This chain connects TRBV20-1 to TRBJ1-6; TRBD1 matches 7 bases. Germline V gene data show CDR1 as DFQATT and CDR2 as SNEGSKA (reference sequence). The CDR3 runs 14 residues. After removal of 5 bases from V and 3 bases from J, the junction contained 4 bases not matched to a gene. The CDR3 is CSAPRGFYNSPLHF. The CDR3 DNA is TGCAGTGCTCCCAGGGGGTTCTATAATTCACCCCTCCACTTT.

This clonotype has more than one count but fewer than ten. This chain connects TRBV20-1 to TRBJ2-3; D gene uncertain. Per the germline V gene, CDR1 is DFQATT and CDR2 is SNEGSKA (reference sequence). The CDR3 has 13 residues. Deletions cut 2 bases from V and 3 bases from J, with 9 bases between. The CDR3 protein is CSARRRQTDTQYF. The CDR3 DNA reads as TGCAGTGCTAGAAGAAGACAAACAGATACGCAGTATTTT.

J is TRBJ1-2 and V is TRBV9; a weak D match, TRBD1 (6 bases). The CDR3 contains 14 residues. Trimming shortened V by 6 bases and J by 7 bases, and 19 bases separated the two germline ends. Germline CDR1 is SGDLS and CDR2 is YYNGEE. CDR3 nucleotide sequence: TGTGCCAGCACCCGAATGGGGGGCGCCCGTGGCTACACCTTC. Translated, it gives CASTRMGGARGYTF.

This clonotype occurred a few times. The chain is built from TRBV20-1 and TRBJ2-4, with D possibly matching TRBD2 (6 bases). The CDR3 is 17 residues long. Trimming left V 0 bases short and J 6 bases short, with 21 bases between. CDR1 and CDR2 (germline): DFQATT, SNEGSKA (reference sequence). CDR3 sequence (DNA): TGCAGTGCTAGAGATCCTGGCGGGACGAGAATAAGAAACATTCAGTACTTC. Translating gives CSARDPGGTRIRNIQYF.

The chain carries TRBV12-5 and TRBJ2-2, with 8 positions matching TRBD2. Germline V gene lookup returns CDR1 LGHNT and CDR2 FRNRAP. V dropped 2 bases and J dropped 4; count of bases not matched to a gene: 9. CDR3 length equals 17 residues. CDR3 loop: CASGLYRLAGRTGELFF. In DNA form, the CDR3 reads TGTGCTAGTGGTTTGTACCGATTAGCGGGACGCACCGGGGAGCTGTTTTTT.

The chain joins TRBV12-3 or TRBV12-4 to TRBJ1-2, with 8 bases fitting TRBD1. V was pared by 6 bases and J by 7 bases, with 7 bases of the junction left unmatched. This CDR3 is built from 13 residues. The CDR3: CASSQTGERGYTF. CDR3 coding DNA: TGTGCCAGCAGCCAGACAGGGGAGCGTGGCTACACCTTC.

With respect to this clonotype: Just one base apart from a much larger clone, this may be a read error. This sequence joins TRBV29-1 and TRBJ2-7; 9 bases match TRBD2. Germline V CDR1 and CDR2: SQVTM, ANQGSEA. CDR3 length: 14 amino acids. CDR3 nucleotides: TGCCGCGTGGGATTAGCGGGAGCTTCCTACGAGCAGTACTTC. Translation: CRVGLAGASYEQYF.

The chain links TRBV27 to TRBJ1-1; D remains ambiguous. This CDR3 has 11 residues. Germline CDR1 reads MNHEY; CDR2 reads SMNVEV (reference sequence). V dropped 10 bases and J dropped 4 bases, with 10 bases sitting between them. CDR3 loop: CATQRATEAFF. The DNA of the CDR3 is TGTGCCACCCAGAGGGCCACTGAAGCTTTCTTT.

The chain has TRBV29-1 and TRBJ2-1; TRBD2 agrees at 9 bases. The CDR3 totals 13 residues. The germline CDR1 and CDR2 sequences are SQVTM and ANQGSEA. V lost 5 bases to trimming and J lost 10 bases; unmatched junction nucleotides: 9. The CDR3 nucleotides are TGCAGCGTTTTTAGATTAGCGGGAGACGAGCAGTTCTTC. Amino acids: CSVFRLAGDEQFF.

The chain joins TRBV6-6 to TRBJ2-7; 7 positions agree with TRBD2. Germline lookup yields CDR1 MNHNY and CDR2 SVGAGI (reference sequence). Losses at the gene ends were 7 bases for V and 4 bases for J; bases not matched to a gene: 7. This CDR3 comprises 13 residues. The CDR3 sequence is CASKAASGYEQYF. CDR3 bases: TGTGCCAGCAAGGCAGCTAGCGGATACGAGCAGTACTTC.

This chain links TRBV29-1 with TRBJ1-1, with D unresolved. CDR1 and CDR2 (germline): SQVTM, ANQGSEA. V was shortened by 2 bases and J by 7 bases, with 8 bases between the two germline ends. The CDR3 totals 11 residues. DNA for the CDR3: TGCAGCGTTGAAAGGAATCATGAAGCTTTCTTT. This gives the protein CSVERNHEAFF.

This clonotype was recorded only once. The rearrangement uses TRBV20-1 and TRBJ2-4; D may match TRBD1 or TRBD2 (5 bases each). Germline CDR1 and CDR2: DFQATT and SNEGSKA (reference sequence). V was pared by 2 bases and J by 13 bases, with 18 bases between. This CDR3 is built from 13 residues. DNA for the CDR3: TGCAGTGCTAGATCGGGCTCCTCAGAGGGGCAGTACTTC. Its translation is CSARSGSSEGQYF.

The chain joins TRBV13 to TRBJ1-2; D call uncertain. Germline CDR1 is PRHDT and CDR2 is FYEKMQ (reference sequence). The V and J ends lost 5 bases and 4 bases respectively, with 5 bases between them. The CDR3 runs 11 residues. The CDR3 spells CASSTIYGYTF. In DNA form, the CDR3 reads TGTGCCAGCAGCACCATCTATGGCTACACCTTC.

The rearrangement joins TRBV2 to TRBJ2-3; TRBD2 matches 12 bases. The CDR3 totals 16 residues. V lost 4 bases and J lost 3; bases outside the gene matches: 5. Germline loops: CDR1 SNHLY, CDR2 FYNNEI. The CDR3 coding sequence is TGTGCCAGCAGTGTTCGGACTAGCGGGATAACAGATACGCAGTATTTT. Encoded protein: CASSVRTSGITDTQYF.